Many counts were recorded for the clone carrying this T cell receptor beta chain. Its antigen is not identified. The CDR3 is made up of 16 amino acids. Trimming cost V 0 bases and J 1 base, with 10 bases left between them. Via MiXCR, TCRdb re-called the 5' RACE reads, giving one row per CDR3 protein. This sample has a few hundred thousand distinct CDR3 sequences, with about 20% found just once. This entry is derived from a study of CD8 T cells in ankylosing spondylitis. Notes on the study in general: Typical of ankylosing spondylitis blood, it appeared, was a TCR beta motif of under 10 highly homologous variants. A number of the motif variants had already been described in reactive arthritis synovial fluid and blood.

The sequenced material came from blood, either unsorted or a sorted T cell fraction (not recorded which). This receptor was taken from a female donor with ankylosing spondylitis or in good health (not recorded which). The rearrangement joins TRBV12-3 or TRBV12-4 to TRBJ1-3; D is uncertain. CDR3 sequence reads: CASSLAGRTSGNTIYF. The CDR3 DNA follows: TGTGCCAGCAGTTTAGCTGGTAGGACTTCTGGAAACACCATATATTTT.